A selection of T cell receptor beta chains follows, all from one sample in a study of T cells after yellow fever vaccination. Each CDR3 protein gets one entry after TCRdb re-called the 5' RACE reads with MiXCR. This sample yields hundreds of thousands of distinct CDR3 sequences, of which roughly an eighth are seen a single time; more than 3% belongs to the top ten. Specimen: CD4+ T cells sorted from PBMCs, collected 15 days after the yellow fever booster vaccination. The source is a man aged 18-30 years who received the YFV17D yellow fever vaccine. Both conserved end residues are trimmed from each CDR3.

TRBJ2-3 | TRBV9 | ASSVGAGGSMTDTQY
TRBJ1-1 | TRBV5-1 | ASSRWGRDTEAF
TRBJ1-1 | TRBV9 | ASSLQGAGVSEAF
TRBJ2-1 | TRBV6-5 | ASSYVSGGPNEQF
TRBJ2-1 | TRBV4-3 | ASSQLSTRQNEQF
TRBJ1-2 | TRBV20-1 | SAPTPDRGLGDYGYT
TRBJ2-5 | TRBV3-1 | ASLTRGETQY
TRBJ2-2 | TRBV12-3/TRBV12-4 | ASRTRQAGTGELF
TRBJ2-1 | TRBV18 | ASSLRETGVNEQF
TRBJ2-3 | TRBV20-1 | SAPDFARTDTQY
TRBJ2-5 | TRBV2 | ASSDARGGETQY
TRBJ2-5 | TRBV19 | ASRPGTVQETQY
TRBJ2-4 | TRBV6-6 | ASSTGGNIQY
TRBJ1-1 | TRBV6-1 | ASEGPGVIGTEAF
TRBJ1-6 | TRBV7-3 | ATSLLFNSPLH
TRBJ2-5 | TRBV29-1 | SVVVVQETQY
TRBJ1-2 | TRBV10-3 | AISESISLGTYGYT
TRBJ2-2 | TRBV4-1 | ASSQVSTGELF
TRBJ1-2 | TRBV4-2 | ASSQAGEGGYGYT
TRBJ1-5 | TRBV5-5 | ASSLSPWASQPQH
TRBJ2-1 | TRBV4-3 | ASSRALGWGRGQYNEQF
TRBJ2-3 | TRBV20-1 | SARGLASTDTQY
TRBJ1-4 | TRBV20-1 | SASRQGAVKLF
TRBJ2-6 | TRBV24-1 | ATSDPRTGANVLT
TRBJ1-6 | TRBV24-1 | ATSEGKHWESPLH
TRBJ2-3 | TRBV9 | ASSVGSGARTDTQY
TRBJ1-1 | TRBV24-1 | ATSDERVFGEAF
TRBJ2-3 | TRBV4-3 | ASSQDRGADTQY
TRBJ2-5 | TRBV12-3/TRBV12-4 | ASSPNRGGETQY
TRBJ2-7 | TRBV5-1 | ASSAGEYEQY
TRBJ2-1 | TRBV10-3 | ATTPGGAGDNEQF
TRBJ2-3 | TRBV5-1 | ASSLAVDSGTQY
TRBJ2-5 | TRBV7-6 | ASRLIPSGSQETQY
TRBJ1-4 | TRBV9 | ASSVRSSNEKLF
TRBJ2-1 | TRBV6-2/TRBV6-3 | ASSSGRNEQF
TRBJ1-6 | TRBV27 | ASSHTQDSPLH
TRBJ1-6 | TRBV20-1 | SAKGQANSPLH
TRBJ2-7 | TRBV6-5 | ASSWDRGAYEQY
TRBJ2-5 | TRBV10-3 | AISRETSQETQY
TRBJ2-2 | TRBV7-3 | ASSYGQRVGTGELF
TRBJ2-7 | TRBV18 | ASSPPVAGGAGEQY
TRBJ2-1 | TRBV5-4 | ASSLRGSGGADEQF
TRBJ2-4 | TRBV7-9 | ASSVSGGAWDIQY
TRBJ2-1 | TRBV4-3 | ASSQDPGRHNEQF
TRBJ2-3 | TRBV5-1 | ASSPAPGTDTQY
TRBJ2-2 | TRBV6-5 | ASTSASEAGELF
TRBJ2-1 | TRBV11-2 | ASSLKSRTTAGDEQF
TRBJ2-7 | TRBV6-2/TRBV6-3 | ASSSSHVEQY
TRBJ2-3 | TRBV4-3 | ASSQGRRRGATDTQY
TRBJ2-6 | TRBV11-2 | ASSLQSGGGGANVLT
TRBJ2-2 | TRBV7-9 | ASSSVRGTNTGELF
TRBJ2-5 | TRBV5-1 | ASSVRLQETQY
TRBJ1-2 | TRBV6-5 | ATYSPSGGWSGYT
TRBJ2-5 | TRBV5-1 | ASSGQGRSEETQY
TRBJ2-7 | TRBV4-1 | ASSQRRGQGSYEQY
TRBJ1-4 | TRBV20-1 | SAQQQAGEKLF
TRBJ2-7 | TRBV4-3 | ASSQGQDSYEQY
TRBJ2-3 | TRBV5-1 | ASSLGGVASRTQY
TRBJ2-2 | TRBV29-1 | SVDPGENTGELF
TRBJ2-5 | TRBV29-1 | SVLQVQETQY